This T cell receptor beta chain is from a study of T-cell reconstitution after alpha-beta-depleted transplantation in children. The CDR3 has 14 amino acids. The germline V and J ends were trimmed by 6 bases and 3 bases, with 12 bases remaining between them. The germline V gene has CDR1 DFQATT and CDR2 SNEGSKA (reference sequence). During its preparation, the TCRbeta library received unique molecular identifiers. TCRdb reprocessed the PCR reads with MiXCR, giving one entry per CDR3 protein. This sample has approximately 79,000 distinct CDR3 sequences, with around 18% found just once. The genes are TRBV20-1 and TRBJ1-6; possible D gene TRBD1, 5 bases. The specimen comprised PBMCs, mostly from graft donor cells, sampled 360 days after TCRalphabeta/CD19-depleted stem cell transplant. The source of this sequence is a male patient aged 2 to 10 who had a stem cell transplant for acute lymphoblastic leukemia, so the T cells may come from the graft donor. The CDR3 DNA reads as TGCAGTGCCCTGGGACGGAACTATAATTCACCCCTCCACTTT. The encoded protein is CSALGRNYNSPLHF.